The clone carrying this T cell receptor beta chain was seen once. Its cognate antigen is unknown. This sample is part of a study of shared clonotypes between healthy human individuals. As for the study in general: The donor pool was made up of a couple of women and a few men aged 18 to 49.

Only CD45RO-negative cells positively selected for CCR7 counted as naive CD8 cells, so terminally differentiated effector memory CD45RA+ cells were excluded. General study results and limits: Non-shared clonotypes had lower generation probabilities than clonotypes shared by all four sorted-subset donors. Several donors shared roughly 5% of their naive CD4 clonotypes.

Trimming pared 3 bases from V and 5 bases from J, leaving 11 bases between. The CDR3 has 13 amino acids. CDR1 and CDR2 from the germline V gene are SGHVS and FNYEAQ. Data came from immunoSEQ multiplex PCR; TCRdb stores just in-frame clones and leaves some out. The data show some 1,900,000 clones, roughly 95% seen once. Sequencing input: naive CD8+ T cells sorted from blood. This TCR derives from a man younger than 35 in good health. V is TRBV7-6 and J is TRBJ2-7; perhaps D is TRBD1 or TRBD2 (5 bases each). CDR3 bases: TGTGCCAGCAGCTTGGACCCGGGACACGAGCAGTACTTC. Translation: CASSLDPGHEQYF.